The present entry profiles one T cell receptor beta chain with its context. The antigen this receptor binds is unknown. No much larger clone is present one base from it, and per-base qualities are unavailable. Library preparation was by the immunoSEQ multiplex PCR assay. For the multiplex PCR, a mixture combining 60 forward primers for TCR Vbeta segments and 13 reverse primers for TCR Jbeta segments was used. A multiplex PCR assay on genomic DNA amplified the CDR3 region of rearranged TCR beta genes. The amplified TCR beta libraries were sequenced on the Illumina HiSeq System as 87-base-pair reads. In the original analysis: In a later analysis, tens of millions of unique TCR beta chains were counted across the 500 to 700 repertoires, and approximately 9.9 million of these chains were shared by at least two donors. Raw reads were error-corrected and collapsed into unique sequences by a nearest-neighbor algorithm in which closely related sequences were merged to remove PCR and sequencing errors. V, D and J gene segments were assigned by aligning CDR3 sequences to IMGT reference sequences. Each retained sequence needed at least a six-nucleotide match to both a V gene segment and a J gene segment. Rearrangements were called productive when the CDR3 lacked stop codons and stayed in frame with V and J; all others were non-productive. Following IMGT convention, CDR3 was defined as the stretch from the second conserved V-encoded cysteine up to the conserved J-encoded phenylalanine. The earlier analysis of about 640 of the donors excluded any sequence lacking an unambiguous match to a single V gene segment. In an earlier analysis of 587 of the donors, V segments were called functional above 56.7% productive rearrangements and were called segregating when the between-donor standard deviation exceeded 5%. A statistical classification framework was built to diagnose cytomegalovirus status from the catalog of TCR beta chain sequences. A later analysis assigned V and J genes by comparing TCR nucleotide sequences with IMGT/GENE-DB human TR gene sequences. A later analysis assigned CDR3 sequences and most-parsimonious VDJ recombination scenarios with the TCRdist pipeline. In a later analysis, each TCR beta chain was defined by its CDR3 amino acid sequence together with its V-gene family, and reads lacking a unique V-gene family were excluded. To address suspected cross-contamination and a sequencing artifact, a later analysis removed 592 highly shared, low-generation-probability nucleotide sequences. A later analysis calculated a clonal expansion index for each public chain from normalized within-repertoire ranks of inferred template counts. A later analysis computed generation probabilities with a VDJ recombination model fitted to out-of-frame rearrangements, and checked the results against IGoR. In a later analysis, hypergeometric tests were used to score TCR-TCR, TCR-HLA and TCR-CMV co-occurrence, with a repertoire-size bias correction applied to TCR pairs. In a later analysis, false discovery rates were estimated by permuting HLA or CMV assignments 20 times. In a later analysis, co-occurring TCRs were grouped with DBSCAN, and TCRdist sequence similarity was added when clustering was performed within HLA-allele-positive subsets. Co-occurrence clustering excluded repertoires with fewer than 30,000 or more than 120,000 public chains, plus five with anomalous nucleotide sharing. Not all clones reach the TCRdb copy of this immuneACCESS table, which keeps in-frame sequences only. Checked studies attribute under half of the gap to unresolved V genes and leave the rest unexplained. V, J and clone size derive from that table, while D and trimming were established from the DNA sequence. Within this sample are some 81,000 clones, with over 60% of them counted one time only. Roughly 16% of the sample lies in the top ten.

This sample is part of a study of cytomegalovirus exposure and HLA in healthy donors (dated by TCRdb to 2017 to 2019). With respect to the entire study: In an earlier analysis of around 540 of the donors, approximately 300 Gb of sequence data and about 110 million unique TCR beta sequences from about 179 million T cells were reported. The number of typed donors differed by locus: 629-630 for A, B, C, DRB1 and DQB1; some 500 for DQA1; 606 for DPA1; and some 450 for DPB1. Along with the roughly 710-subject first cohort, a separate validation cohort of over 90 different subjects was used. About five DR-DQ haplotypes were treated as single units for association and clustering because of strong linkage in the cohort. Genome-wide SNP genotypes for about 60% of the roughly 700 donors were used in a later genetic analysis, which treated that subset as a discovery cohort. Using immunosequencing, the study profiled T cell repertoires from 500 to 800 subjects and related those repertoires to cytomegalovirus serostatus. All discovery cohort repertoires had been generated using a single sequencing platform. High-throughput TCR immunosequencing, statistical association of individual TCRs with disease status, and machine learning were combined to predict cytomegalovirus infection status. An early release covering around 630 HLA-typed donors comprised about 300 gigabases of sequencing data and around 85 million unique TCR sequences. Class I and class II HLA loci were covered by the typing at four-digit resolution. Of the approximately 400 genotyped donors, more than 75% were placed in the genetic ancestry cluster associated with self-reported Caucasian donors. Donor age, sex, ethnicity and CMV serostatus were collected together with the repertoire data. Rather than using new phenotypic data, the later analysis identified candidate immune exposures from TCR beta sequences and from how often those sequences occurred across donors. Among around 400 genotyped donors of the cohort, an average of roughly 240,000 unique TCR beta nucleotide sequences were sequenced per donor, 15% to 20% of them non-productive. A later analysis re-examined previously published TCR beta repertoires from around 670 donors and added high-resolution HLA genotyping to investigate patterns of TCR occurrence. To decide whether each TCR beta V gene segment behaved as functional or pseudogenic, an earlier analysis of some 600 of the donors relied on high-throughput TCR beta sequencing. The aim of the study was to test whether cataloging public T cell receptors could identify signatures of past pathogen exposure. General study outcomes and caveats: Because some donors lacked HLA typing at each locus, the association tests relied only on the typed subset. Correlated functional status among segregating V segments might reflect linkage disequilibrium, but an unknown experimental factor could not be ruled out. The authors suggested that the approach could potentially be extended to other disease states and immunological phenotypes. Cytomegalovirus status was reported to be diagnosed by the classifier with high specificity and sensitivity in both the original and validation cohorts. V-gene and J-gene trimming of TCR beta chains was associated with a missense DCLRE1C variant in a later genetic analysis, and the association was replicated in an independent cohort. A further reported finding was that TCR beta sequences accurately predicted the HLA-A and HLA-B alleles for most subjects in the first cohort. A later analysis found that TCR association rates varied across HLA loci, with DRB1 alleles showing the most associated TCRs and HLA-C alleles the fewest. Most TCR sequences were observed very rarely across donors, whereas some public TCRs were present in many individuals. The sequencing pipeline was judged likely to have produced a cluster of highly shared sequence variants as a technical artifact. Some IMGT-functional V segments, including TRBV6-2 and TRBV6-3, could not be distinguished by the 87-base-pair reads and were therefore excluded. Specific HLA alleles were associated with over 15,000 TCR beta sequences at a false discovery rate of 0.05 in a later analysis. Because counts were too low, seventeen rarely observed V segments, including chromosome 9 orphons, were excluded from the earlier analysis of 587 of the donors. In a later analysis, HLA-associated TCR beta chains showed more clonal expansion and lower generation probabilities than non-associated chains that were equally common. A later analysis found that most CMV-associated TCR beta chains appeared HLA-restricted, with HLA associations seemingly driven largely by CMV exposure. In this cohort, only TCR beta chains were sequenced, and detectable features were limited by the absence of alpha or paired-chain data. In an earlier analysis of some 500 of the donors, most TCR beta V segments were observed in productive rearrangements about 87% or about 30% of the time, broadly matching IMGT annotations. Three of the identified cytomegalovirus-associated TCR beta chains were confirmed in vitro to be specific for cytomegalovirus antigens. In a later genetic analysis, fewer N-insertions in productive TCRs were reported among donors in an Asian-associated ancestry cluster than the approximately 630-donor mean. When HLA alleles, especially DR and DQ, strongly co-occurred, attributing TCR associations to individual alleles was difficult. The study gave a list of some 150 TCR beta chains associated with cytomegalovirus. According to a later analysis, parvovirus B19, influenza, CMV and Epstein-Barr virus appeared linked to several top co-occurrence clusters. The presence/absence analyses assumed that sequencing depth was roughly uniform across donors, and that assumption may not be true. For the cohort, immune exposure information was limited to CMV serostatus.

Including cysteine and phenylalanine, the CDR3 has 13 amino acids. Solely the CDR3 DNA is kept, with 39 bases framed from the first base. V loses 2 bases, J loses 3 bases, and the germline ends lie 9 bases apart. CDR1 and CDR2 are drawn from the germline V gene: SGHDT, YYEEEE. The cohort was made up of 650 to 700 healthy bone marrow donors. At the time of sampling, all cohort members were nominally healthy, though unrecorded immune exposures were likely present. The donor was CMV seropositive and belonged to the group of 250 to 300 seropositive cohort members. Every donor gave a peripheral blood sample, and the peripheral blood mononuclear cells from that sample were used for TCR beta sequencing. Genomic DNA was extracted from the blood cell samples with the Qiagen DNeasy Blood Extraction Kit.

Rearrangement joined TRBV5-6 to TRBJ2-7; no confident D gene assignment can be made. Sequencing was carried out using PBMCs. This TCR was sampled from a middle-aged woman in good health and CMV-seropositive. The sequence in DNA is TGTGCCAGCAGCTTAGGAGTTGGCTACGAGCAGTACTTC. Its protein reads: CASSLGVGYEQYF.